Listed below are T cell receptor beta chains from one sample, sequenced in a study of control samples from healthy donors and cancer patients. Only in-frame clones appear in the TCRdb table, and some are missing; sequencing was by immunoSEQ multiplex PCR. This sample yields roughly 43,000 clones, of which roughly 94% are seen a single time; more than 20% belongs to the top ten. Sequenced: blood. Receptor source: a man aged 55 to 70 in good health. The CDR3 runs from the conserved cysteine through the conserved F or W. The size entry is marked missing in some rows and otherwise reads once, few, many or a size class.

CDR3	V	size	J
CASSKVGPGSCNQPQHF	TRBV21-1	-	TRBJ1-5
CASSFPGGASYEQYF	TRBV7-9	-	TRBJ2-7
CASSSAPTGLGTEAFF	TRBV7-3	-	TRBJ1-1
CASSPGRNYGYTF	TRBV18	-	TRBJ1-2
CASSRDGVYNSPLHF	TRBV9	-	TRBJ1-6
CASSFGGEQFF	TRBV7-8	-	TRBJ2-1
CASSLIVTGNTIYF	TRBV11-3	-	TRBJ1-3
CASSDLAKNIQYF	TRBV4-1	-	TRBJ2-4
CASSLGAREVNEKLFF	TRBV5-1	-	TRBJ1-4
CASRGDHYGYTF	TRBV2	-	TRBJ1-2
CASSPGAEETQYF	TRBV11-3	-	TRBJ2-5
CASSPPGSPLHF	TRBV18	-	TRBJ1-6
CASSQYWDRGLYEQYF	TRBV23-1	-	TRBJ2-7
CATQGVVHNEQFF	TRBV2	-	TRBJ2-1
CASSLWWLAGESQYF	TRBV28	-	TRBJ2-5
CASSIGPGFLYEQYF	TRBV19	-	TRBJ2-7
CASSLDGGQGEKLFF	TRBV11-2	once	TRBJ1-4
CASSPSGTQGREQYF	TRBV7-2	once	TRBJ2-7
CASSVVGGTQYF	TRBV9	-	TRBJ2-7
CASSLTSGANTGELFF	TRBV5-1	-	TRBJ2-2
CASSYSGRASGELFF	TRBV6-5	-	TRBJ2-2
CASSREGGSGTDTQYF	TRBV5-4	-	TRBJ2-3
CASSYDPQGADQPQHF	TRBV6-2/TRBV6-3	-	TRBJ1-5
CSVGGSNQPQHF	TRBV29-1	-	TRBJ1-5
CASNRAGDTEAFF	TRBV6-5	-	TRBJ1-1
CASSQFGTTGNTIYF	TRBV4-2	-	TRBJ1-3
CASSPSGSSYNEQFF	TRBV18	-	TRBJ2-1
CASSATAGGSDTQYF	TRBV2	-	TRBJ2-3
CASSFRGRWDTEAFF	TRBV11-3	-	TRBJ1-1
CASSHRDLANYGYTF	TRBV7-9	-	TRBJ1-2
CASSETGYLNTEAFF	TRBV6-1	once	TRBJ1-1
CASSTRTGLAFF	TRBV27	-	TRBJ1-1
CASSTSSGQTYEQYF	TRBV19	-	TRBJ2-7
CASRRTSGGYNEQFF	TRBV19	-	TRBJ2-1
CASSQESTGVETQYF	TRBV3-1/TRBV3-2	-	TRBJ2-5
CASSATGGPNTEAFF	TRBV9	-	TRBJ1-1
CALMGRGPVRHEQYF	TRBV10-1	once	TRBJ2-7
CASSLGPTNTYNEQFF	TRBV11-2	-	TRBJ2-1
CASSLSDNYGYTF	TRBV5-1	-	TRBJ1-2
CASTTPWPDTQYF	TRBV7-2	once	TRBJ2-3
CASSLVAGYKAFF	TRBV7-8	once	TRBJ1-1
CASSLARQAYEQYF	TRBV5-1	-	TRBJ2-7
CASSNTGNYGYTF	TRBV5-1	-	TRBJ1-2
CASSFRLAENRPGTQYF	TRBV5-1	-	TRBJ2-5
CASSLGTSGSEQYF	TRBV27	-	TRBJ2-7
CASTTGTGGYEQYF	TRBV28	-	TRBJ2-7
CASSGLGQGFNEQFF	TRBV2	once	TRBJ2-1
CASSVATSTLPEQYF	TRBV9	-	TRBJ2-7
CASSLNGRRSFQYYNEQFF	TRBV28	-	TRBJ2-1
CASKRAGDTQYF	TRBV21-1	-	TRBJ2-3
CASSEHRDSYTDTQYF	TRBV10-1	-	TRBJ2-3
CASSLRFQAGEQYF	TRBV7-6	-	TRBJ2-7
CASSQDVGSGTPYEQYF	TRBV4-2	-	TRBJ2-7
CATAGSRSNQPQHF	TRBV15	-	TRBJ1-5
CASSFPGQVEANYGYTF	TRBV7-8	-	TRBJ1-2